This TCR beta chain stems from a study of CD8+CD57+ T cells in acquired aplastic anemia. From germline, CDR1 is SGHTA and CDR2 FQGTGA. V lost 1 base and J lost 1; bases outside the gene matches: 3. The length of the CDR3 is 15 residues. Study outcomes and limitations: Shared by patients and controls, 25 to 30 CD8+ CDR3s were abundant in patients.

It was genomic DNA that served as the template for profiling TCR beta VDJ and CDR3. Each CDR3 protein is one row after TCRdb ran MiXCR on the reads. The table has around 170,000 distinct CDR3 sequences, approximately 49% seen once; the top ten hold roughly 3%. A remark on this clonotype: Its antigen is as yet unknown.

The origin of this receptor is a human donor in good health. The chain has TRBV7-3 and TRBJ1-1, with 7 bases fitting TRBD1. Sequenced input: sorted CD4+, CD8+, or CD8+CD57+ T cells (not recorded which) from PBMCs. The CDR3 nucleotides are TGTGCCAGCAGCTTAAGTACAGGGGCGAACACTGAAGCTTTCTTT. Protein product: CASSLSTGANTEAFF. Full variable domain (remainder filled in from reference TRBV7-3 and TRBJ1-1): GAGVSQTPSNKVTEKGKYVELRCDPISGHTALYWYRQSLGQGPEFLIYFQGTGAADDSGLPNDRFFAVRPEGSVSTLKIQRTERGDSAVYLCASSLSTGANTEAFFGQGTRLTVV.